This T cell receptor (beta chain) was documented in a study of technical replicates of blood from a few donors. Germline CDR1 SNHLY, CDR2 FYNNEI. J lost 4 bases, V lost 6 bases, and 7 bases had no gene match. The CDR3 is made up of 14 amino acids. Only in-frame clones appear in the TCRdb table, and some are missing; sequencing was by immunoSEQ multiplex PCR. The sample carries about 80,000 clones, about 94% recorded once. Sequencing was performed on T cells isolated from PBMCs. This receptor was obtained from a human donor in good health. The chain is built from TRBV2 and TRBJ2-5, with 8 bases aligning to TRBD1. The CDR3 protein is CASSQGQVLETQYF. The CDR3, as DNA: TGTGCCAGCAGCCAGGGACAGGTTCTAGAGACCCAGTACTTC.